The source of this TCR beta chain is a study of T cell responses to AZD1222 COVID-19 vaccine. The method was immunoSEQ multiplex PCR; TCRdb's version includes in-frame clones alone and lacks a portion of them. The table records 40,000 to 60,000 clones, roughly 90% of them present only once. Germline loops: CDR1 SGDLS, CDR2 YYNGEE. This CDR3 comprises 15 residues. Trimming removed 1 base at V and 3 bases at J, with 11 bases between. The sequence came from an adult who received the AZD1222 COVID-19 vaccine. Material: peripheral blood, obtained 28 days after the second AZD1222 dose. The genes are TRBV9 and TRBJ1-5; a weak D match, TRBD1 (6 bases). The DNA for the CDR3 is TGTGCCAGCAGCGTACGAGGACAGCTCAATCAGCCCCAGCATTTT. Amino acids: CASSVRGQLNQPQHF.